This record covers a single T cell receptor beta chain. Its matching antigen is unknown. CDR1 and CDR2 from the germline V gene are SNHLY and FYNNEI. The CDR3 loop spans 15 amino acids. V was shortened by 5 bases and J by 0 bases, with 12 bases between the two germline ends. Total RNA was isolated from each sample in quantities of at least 6 micrograms. Sample-barcoded 5' priming and a J-beta primer mix drove a second PCR of about 6 to 12 cycles. One entry per CDR3 protein results from TCRdb running MiXCR on the 5' RACE reads. The data show fewer than 1,000,000 distinct CDR3 sequences, with around 45% seen just once and approximately 18% held by the top ten. This entry comes from a study of blood T cells in healthy people across ages. Findings of the study overall: Unsorted PBMC input precluded a conclusive naive versus antigen-experienced comparison. Older age went with lower TCR beta diversity per million T cells, in a roughly linear way. In long-lived donors, naive CD4+ cell counts and diversity exceeded those of aged donors.

This sequence was found in an elderly man in good health. The sample comprised blood. V and J are TRBV2 and TRBJ2-3; D possibly uses TRBD1 or TRBD2 (5 bases each). CDR3 amino acids: CASSSRDPSTDTQYF. Here the CDR3 DNA reads TGTGCCAGCAGTAGCCGGGACCCAAGCACAGATACGCAGTATTTT.